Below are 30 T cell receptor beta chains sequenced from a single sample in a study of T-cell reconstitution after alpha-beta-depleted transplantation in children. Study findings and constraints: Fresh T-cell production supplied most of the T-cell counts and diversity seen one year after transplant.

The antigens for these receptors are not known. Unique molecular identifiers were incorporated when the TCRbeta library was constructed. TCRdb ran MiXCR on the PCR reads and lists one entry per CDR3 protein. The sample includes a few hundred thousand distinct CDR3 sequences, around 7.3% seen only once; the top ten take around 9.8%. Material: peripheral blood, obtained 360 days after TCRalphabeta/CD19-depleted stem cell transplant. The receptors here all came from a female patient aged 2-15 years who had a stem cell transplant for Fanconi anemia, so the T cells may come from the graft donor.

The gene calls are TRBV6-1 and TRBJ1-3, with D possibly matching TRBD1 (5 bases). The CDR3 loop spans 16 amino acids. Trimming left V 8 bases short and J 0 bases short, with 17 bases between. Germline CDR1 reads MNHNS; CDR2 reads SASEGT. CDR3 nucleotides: TGTGCCAGCGGGGGTCCACGGAGCTTCTCTGGAAACACCATATATTTT. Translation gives CASGGPRSFSGNTIYF.

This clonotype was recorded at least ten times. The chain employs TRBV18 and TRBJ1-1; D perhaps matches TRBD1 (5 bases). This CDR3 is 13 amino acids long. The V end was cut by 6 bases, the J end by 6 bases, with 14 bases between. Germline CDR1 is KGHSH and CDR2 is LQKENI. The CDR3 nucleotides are TGTGCCAGCTCCCCAGGACACCTTTCTGAAGCTTTCTTT. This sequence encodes CASSPGHLSEAFF.

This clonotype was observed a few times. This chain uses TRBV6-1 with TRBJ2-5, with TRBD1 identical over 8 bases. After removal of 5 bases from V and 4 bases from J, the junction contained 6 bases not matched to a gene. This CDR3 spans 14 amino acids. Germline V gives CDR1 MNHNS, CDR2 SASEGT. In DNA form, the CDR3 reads TGTGCCAGCAGTCAGACAGGGGCAACAGAGACCCAGTACTTC. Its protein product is CASSQTGATETQYF.

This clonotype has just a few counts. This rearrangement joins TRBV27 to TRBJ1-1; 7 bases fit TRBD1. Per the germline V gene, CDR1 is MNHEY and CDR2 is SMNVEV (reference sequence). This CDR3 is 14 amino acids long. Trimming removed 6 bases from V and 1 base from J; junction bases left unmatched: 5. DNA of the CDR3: TGTGCCAGCAGGGTGACAGGGTGGAACACTGAAGCTTTCTTT. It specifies CASRVTGWNTEAFF.

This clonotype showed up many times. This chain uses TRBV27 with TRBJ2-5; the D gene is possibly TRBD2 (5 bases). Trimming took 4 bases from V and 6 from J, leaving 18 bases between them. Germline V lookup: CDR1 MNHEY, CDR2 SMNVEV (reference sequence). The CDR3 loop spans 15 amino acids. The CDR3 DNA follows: TGTGCCAGCAGTTCCTCCGGGAATCGGGGAAAGACCCAGTACTTC. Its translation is CASSSSGNRGKTQYF.

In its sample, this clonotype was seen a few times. Here the CDR3 reads CSADPGFNQPQHF. The CDR3 DNA reads as TGCAGTGCCGACCCAGGGTTCAATCAGCCCCAGCATTTT. The gene calls are TRBV20-1 and TRBJ1-5, with TRBD1 as a possible D gene (5 bases). V gave up 6 bases and J gave up 3 bases, with 12 bases separating them. The germline gives CDR1 DFQATT, CDR2 SNEGSKA (reference sequence). This CDR3 contains 13 residues.

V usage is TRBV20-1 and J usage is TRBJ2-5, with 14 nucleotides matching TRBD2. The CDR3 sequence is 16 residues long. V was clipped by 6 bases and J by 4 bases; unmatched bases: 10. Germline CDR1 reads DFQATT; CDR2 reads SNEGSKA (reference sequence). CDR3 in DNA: TGCAGTGCCGGACTAGCGGGGGGCCTCATGGGAGAGACCCAGTACTTC. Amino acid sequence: CSAGLAGGLMGETQYF.

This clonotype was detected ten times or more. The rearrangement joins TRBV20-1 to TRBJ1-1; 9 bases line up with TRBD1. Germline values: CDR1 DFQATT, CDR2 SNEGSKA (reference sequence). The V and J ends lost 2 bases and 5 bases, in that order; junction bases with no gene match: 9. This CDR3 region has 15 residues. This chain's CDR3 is CSARPLGQGETEAFF. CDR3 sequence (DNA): TGCAGTGCTAGACCCTTGGGACAGGGAGAGACTGAAGCTTTCTTT.

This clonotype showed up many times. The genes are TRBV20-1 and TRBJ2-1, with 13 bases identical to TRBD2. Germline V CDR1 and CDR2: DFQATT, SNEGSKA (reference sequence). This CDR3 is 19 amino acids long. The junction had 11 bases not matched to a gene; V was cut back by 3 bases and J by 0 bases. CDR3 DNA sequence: TGCAGTGCTAGGGCACGACTAGCGGGGGGCTCGAGCTCCTACAATGAGCAGTTCTTC. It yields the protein CSARARLAGGSSSYNEQFF.

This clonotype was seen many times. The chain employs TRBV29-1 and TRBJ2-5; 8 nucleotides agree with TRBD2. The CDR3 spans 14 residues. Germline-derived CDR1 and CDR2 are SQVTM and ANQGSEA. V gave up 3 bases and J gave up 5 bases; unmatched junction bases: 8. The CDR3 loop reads CSVDPGLGYETQYF. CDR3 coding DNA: TGCAGCGTTGACCCGGGACTAGGCTACGAGACCCAGTACTTC.

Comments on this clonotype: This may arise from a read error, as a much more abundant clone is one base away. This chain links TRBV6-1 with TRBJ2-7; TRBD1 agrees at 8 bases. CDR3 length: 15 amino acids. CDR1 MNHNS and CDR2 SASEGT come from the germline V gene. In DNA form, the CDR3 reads TGTGCCAGCAGTCTTAACCCGGGACAGGACTACGCGCAGTACTTC. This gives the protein CASSLNPGQDYAQYF.

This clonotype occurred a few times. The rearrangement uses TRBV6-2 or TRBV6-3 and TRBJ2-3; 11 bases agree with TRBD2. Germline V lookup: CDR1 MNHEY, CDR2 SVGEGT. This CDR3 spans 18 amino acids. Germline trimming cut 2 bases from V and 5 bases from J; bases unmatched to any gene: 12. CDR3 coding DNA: TGTGCCAGCAGTTACCTCGATTCTAGCGGGGGGATCAGAGATACGCAGTATTTT. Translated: CASSYLDSSGGIRDTQYF.

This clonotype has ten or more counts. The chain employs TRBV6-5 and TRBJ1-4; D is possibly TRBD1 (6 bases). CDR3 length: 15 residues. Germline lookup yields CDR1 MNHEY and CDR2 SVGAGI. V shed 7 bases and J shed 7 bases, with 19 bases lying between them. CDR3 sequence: CASTTSRGGVEKLFF. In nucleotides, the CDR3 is TGTGCCAGCACGACGAGCCGGGGGGGCGTTGAAAAACTGTTTTTT.

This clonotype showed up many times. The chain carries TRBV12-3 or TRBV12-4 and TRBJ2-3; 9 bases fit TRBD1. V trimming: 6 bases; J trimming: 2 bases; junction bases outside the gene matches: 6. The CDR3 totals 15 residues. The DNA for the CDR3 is TGTGCCAGCAGCCGGGACAGGGCACCCACAGATACGCAGTATTTT. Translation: CASSRDRAPTDTQYF.

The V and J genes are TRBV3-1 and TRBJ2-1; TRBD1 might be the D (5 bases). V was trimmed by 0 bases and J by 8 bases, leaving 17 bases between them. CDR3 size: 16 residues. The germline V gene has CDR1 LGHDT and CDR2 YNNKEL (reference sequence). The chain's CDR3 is CASSQDQGWVFDEQFF. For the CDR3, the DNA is TGTGCCAGCAGCCAAGATCAGGGATGGGTTTTTGATGAGCAGTTCTTC.

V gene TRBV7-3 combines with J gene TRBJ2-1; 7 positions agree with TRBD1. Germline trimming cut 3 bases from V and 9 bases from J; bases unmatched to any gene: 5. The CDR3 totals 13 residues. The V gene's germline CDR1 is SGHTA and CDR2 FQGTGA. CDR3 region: CASSFDRVGEQFF. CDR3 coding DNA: TGTGCCAGCAGCTTTGACAGGGTTGGTGAGCAGTTCTTC. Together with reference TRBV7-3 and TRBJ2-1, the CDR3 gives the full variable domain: GAGVSQTPSNKVTEKGKYVELRCDPISGHTALYWYRQSLGQGPEFLIYFQGTGAADDSGLPNDRFFAVRPEGSVSTLKIQRTERGDSAVYLCASSFDRVGEQFFGPGTRLTVL.

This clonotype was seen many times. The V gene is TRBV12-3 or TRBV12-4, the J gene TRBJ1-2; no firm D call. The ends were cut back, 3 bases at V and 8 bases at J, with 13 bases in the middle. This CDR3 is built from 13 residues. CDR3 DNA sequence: TGTGCCAGCAGTTTCTGGCCGCTGAGGGGCTACACCTTC. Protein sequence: CASSFWPLRGYTF.

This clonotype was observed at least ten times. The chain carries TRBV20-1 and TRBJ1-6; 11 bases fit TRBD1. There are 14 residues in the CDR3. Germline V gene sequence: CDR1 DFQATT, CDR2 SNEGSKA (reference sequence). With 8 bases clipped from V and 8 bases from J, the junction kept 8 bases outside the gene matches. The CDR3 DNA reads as TGCAGTTGCACCTCGGGACAGGGGGATTCACCCCTCCACTTT. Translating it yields CSCTSGQGDSPLHF.

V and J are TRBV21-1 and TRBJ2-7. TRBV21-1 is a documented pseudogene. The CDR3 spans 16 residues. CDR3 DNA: TGTGCCAGCAGCAACCATCCGCGGATGTACGCCTACGAGCAGTACTTC. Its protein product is CASSNHPRMYAYEQYF.

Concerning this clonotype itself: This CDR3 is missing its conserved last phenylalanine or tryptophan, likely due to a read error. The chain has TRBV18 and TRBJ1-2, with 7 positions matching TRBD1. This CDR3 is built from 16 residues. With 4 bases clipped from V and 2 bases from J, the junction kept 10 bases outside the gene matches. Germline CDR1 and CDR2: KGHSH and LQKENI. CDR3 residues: CASSQRLGTANYGYTV. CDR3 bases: TGTGCCAGCTCACAACGACTGGGGACAGCCAACTATGGCTACACCGTC.

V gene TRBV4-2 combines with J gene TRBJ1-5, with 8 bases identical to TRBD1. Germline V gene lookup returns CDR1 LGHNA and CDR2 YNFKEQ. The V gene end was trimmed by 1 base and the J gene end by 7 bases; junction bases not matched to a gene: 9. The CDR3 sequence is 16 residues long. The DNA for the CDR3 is TGTGCCAGCAGCCAAGGTCATGACAGGGGTTTACAGCCCCAGCATTTT. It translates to CASSQGHDRGLQPQHF.

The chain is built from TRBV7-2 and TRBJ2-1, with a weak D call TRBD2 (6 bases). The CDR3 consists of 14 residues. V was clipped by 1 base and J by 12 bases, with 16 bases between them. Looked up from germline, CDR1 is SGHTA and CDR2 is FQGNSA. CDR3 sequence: CASSLEIWVGGQFF. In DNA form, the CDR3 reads TGTGCCAGCAGCTTAGAGATATGGGTGGGGGGGCAGTTCTTC.

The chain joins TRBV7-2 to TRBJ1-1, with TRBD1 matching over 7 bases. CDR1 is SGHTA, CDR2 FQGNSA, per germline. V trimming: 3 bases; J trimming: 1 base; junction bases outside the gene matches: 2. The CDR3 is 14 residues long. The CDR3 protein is CASSFPGGNTEAFF. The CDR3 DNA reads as TGTGCCAGCAGCTTTCCAGGGGGGAACACTGAAGCTTTCTTT.

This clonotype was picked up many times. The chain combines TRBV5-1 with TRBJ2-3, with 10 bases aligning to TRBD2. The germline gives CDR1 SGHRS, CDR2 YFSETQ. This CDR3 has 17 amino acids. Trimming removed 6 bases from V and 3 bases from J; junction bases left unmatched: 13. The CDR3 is CASTPLAGVEETDTQYF. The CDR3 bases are TGCGCCAGCACCCCTCTAGCGGGAGTGGAAGAAACAGATACGCAGTATTTT.

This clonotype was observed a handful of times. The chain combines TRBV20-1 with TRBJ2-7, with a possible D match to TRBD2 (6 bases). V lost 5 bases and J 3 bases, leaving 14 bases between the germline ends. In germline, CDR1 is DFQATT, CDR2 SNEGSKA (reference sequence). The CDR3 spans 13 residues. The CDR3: CSAGQGGRYEQYF. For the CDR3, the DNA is TGCAGTGCTGGGCAAGGAGGGCGCTACGAGCAGTACTTC.

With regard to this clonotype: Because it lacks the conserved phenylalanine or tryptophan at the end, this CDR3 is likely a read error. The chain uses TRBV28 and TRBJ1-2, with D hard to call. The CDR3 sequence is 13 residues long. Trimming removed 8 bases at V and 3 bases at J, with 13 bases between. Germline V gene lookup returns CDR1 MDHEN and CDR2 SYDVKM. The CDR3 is CASGLTRDYGYTY. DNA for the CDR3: TGTGCCAGCGGGCTGACCCGCGACTATGGCTACACCTAC.

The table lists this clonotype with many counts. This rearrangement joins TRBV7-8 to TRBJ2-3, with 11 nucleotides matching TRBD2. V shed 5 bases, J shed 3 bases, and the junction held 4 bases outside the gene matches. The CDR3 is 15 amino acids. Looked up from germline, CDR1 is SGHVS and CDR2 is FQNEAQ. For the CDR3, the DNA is TGTGCCAGCAGCCCCAGACTAGCGGGGACAGATACGCAGTATTTT. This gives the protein CASSPRLAGTDTQYF.

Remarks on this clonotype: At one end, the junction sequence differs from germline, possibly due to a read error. CDR3 nucleotide sequence: TGTGCCAGCAGTGACCCCCAGAAGGGTGGGCACTTC. Its protein is CASSDPQKGGHF. The chain recombines TRBV6-4 with TRBJ2-5; D is unclear. The CDR3 is made up of 12 amino acids. Per the germline V gene, CDR1 is MRHNA and CDR2 is SNTAGT.

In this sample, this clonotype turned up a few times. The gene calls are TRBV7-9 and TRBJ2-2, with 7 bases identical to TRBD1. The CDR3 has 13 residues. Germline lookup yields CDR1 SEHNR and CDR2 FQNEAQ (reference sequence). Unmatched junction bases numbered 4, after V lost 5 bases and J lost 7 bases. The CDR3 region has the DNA TGTGCCAGCAGCCGAACAGGGGTCGGGGAGCTGTTTTTT. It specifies CASSRTGVGELFF.

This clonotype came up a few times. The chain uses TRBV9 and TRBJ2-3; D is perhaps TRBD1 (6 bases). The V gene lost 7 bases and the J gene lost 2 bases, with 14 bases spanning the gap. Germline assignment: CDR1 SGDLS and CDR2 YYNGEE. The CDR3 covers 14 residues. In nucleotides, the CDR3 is TGTGCCAGCGGGGTGGACAGCAACACAGATACGCAGTATTTT. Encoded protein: CASGVDSNTDTQYF.